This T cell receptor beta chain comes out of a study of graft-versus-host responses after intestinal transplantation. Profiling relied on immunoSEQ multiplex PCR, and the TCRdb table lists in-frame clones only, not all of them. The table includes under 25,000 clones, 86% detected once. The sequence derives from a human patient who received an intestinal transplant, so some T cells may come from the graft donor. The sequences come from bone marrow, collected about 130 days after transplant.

The CDR3 DNA reads as TGTGCCAGCAGCGTAGGGGGGACAGGTTATAATTCACCCCTCCACTTT. Translating it yields CASSVGGTGYNSPLHF. The chain joins TRBV9 to TRBJ1-6; 8 bases are shared with TRBD1. Losses at the gene ends were 0 bases for V and 4 bases for J; bases not matched to a gene: 3. Germline CDR1 is SGDLS and CDR2 is YYNGEE. The CDR3 consists of 16 residues.